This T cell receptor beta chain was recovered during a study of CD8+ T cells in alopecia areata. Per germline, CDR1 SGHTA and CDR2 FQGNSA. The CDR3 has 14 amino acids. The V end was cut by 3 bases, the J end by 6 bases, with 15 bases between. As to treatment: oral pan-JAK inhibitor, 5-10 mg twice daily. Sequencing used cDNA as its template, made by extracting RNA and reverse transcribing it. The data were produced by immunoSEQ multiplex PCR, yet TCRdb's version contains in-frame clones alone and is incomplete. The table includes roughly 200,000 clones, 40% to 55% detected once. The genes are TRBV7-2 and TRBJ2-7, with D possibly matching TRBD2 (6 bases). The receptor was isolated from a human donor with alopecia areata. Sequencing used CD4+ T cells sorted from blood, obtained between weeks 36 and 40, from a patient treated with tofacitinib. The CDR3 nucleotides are TGTGCCAGCAGCTTTGACGGGGGTTCGGGCGAGCAGTACTTC. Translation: CASSFDGGSGEQYF.